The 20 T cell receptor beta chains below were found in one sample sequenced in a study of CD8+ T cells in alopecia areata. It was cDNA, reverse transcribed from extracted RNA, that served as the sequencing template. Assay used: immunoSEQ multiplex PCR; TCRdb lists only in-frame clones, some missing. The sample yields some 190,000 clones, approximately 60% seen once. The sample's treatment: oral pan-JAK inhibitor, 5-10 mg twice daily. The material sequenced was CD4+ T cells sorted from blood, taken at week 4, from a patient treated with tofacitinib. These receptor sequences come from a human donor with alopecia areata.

The CDR3 here is CASSLVRFNEQFF. As DNA, the CDR3 is TGTGCCAGCAGCTTAGTTCGTTTCAATGAGCAGTTCTTC. This chain connects TRBV7-2 to TRBJ2-1; the D is unclear. CDR3 length equals 13 residues. CDR1 is SGHTA and CDR2 is FQGNSA in the germline V gene. V lost 1 base and J 6 bases, leaving 7 bases between the germline ends.

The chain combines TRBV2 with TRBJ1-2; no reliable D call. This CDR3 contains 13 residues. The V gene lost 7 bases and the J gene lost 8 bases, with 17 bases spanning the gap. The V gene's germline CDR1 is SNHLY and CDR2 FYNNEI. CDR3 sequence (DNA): TGTGCCAGCATTCTCGATCCGAACAGCGGCTACACCTTC. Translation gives CASILDPNSGYTF.

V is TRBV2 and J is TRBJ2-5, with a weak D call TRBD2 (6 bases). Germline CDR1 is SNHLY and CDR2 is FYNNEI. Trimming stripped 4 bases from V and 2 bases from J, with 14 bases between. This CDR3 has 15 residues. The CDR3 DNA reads TGTGCCAGCAGTGGACCAGGAGGGTCTCAAGAGACCCAGTACTTC. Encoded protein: CASSGPGGSQETQYF.

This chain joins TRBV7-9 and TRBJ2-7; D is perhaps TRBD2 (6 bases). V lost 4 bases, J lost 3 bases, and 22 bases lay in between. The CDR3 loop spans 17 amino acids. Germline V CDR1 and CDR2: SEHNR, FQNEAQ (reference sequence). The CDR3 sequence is CASSSTSGLRRDYEQYF. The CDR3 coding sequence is TGTGCCAGCAGCTCTACCTCCGGGCTGCGGAGGGACTACGAGCAGTACTTC.

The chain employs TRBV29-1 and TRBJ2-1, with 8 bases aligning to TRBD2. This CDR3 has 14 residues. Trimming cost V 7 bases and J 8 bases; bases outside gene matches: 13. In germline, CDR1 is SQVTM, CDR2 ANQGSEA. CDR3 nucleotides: TGCAGCGCCGTCGGGACTAGGTTATTGGATGAGCAGTTCTTC. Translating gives CSAVGTRLLDEQFF.

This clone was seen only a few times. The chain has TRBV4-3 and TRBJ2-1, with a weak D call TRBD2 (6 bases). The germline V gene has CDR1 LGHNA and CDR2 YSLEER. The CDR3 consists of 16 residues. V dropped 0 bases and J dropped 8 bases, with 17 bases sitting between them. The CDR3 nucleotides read TGCGCCAGCAGCCAAGAGCGGGCTAGCGCTTGGGATGAGCAGTTCTTC. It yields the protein CASSQERASAWDEQFF.

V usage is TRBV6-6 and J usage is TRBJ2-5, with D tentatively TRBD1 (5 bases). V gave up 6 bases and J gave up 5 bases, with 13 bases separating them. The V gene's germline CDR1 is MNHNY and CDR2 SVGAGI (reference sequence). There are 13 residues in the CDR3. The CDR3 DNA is TGTGCCAGCAGCCCCAGGAACAGGGAGACCCAGTACTTC. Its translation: CASSPRNRETQYF.

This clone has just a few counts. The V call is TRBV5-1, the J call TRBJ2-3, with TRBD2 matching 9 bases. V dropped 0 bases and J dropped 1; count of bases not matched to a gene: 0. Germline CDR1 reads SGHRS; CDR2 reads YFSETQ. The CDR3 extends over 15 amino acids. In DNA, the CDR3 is TGCGCCAGCAGCTTGGGACTAGCGGGCACAGATACGCAGTATTTT. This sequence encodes CASSLGLAGTDTQYF.

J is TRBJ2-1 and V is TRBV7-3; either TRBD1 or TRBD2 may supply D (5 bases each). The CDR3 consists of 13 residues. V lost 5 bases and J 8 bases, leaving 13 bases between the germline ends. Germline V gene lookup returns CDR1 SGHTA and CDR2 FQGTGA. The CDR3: CASSVERGDEQFF. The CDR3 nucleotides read TGTGCCAGCAGCGTGGAGAGGGGCGATGAGCAGTTCTTC.

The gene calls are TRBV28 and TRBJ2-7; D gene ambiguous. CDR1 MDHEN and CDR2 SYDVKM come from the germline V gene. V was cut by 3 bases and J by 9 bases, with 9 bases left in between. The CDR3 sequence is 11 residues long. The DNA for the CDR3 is TGTGCCAGCAGTTTTCAGGATGGGCAGTACTTC. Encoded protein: CASSFQDGQYF.

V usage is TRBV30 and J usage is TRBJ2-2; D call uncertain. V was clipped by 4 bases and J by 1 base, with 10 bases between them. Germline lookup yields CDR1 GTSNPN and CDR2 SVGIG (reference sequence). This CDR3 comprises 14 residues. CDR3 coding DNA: TGTGCCTGGACGAGGCAGCTGAACACCGGGGAGCTGTTTTTT. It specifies CAWTRQLNTGELFF. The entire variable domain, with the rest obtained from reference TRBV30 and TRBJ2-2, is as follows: SQTIHQWPATLVQPVGSPLSLECTVEGTSNPNLYWYRQAAGRGLQLLFYSVGIGQISSEVPQNLSASRPQDRQFILSSKKLLLSDSGFYLCAWTRQLNTGELFFGEGSRLTVL.

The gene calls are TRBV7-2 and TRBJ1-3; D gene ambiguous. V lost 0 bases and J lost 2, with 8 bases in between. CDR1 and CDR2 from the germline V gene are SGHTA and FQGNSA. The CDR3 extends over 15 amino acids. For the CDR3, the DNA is TGTGCCAGCAGCTTAGCAGGGAATCCTGGAAACACCATATATTTT. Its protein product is CASSLAGNPGNTIYF.

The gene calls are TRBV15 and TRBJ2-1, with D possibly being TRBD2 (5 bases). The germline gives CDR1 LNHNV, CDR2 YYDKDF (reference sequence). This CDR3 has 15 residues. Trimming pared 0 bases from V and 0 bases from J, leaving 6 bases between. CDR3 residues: CATSREGSSYNEQFF. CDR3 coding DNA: TGTGCCACCAGCAGAGAGGGGAGCTCCTACAATGAGCAGTTCTTC.

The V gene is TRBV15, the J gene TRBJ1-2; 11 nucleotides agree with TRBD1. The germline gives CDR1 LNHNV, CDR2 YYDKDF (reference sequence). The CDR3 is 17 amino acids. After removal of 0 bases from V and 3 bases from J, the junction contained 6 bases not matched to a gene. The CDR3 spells CATSRDVGTGGYYGYTF. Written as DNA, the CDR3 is TGTGCCACCAGCAGAGATGTAGGGACAGGGGGTTACTATGGCTACACCTTC.

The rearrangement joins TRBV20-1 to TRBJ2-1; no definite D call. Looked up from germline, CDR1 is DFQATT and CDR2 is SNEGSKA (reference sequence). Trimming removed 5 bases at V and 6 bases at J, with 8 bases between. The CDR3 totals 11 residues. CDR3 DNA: TGCAGTGCTTCACCCGTCAATGAGCAGTTCTTC. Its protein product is CSASPVNEQFF.

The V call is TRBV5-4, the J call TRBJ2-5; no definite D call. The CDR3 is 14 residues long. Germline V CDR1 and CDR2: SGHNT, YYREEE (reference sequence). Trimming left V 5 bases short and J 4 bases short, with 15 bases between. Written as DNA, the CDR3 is TGTGCCAGCAGACCGGACCCGTCCCGAGAGACCCAGTACTTC. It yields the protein CASRPDPSRETQYF. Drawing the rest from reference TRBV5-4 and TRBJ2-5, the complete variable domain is ETGVTQSPTHLIKTRGQQVTLRCSSQSGHNTVSWYQQALGQGPQFIFQYYREEENGRGNFPPRFSGLQFPNYSSELNVNALELDDSALYLCASRPDPSRETQYFGPGTRLLVL.

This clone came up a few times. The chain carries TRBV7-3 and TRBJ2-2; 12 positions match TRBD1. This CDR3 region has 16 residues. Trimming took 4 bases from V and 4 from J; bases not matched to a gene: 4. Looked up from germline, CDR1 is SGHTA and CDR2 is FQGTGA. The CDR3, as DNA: TGTGCCAGCAGCTCGGGACAGGGGGCCGGCACCGGGGAGCTGTTTTTT. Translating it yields CASSSGQGAGTGELFF. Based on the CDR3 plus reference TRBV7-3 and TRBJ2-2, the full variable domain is GAGVSQTPSNKVTEKGKYVELRCDPISGHTALYWYRQSLGQGPEFLIYFQGTGAADDSGLPNDRFFAVRPEGSVSTLKIQRTERGDSAVYLCASSSGQGAGTGELFFGEGSRLTVL.

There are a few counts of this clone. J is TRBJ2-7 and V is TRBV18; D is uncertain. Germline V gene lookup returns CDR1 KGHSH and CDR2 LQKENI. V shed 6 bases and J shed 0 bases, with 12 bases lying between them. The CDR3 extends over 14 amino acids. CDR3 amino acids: CASSPFLDSYEQYF. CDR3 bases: TGTGCCAGCTCCCCCTTTCTAGACTCCTACGAGCAGTACTTC.

The CDR3, as DNA: TGCGCCAGCCGCACCGGGGGCGGGATCTCCTACAATGAGCAGTTCTTC. It translates to CASRTGGGISYNEQFF. The J gene is TRBJ2-1, the V gene TRBV5-1; either TRBD1 or TRBD2 may supply D (6 bases each). This CDR3 contains 16 residues. V lost 7 bases and J 0 bases, leaving 17 bases between the germline ends. Per germline, CDR1 SGHRS and CDR2 YFSETQ.

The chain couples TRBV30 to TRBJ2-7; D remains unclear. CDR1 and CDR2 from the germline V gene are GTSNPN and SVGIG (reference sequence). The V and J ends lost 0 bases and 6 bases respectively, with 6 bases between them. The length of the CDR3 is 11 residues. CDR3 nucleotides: TGTGCCTGGAGTGTAAGGACCGAGCAGTACTTC. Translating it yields CAWSVRTEQYF.